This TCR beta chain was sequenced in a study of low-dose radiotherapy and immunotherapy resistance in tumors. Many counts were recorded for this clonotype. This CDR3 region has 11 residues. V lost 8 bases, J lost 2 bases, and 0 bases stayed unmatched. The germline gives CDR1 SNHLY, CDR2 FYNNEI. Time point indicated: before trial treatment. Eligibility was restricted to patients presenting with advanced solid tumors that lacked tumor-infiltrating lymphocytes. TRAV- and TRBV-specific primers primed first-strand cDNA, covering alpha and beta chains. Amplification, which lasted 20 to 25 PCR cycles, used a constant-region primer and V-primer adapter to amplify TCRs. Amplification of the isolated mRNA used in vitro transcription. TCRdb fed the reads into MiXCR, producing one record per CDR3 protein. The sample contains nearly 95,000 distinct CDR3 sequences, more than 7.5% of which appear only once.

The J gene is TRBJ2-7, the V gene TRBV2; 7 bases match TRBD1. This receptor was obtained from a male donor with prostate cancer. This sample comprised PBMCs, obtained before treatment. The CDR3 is CASGQAYEQYF. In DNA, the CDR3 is TGTGCCAGCGGACAGGCCTACGAGCAGTACTTC. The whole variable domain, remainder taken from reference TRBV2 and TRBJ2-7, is EPEVTQTPSHQVTQMGQEVILRCVPISNHLYFYWYRQILGQKVEFLVSFYNNEISEKSEIFDDQFSVERPDGSNFTLKIRSTKLEDSAMYFCASGQAYEQYFGPGTRLTVT.